Presented here are 14 T cell receptor beta chains from one specimen sequenced in a study of T cell repertoires in cytomegalovirus infection. A single record per CDR3 protein comes from TCRdb applying MiXCR to the reads. This table has 310,000 or so distinct CDR3 sequences, roughly 25% appearing once. These receptors lack a known antigen. Material: cultured PBMCs, obtained from culture after CMV antigen stimulation. The source is a human donor in good health (CMV status not recorded). Some clones in this sample may be carry-over from other donors' samples.

The V call is TRBV5-1, the J call TRBJ2-1; D is unclear. This CDR3 comprises 16 residues. Germline-derived CDR1 and CDR2 are SGHRS and YFSETQ. V gave up 3 bases and J gave up 2 bases, with 15 bases separating them. As DNA, the CDR3 is TGCGCCAGCAGCTCCTTAACCACCCCTACCTACAATGAGCAGTTCTTC. It codes for CASSSLTTPTYNEQFF.

The rearrangement uses TRBV6-6 and TRBJ2-7, with TRBD1 matching 7 bases. CDR1 and CDR2 from the germline V gene are MNHNY and SVGAGI (reference sequence). The ends lost 2 bases at V and 7 bases at J; junction bases unmatched: 5. There are 13 residues in the CDR3. The CDR3 protein is CASSYEGAREQYF. DNA of the CDR3: TGTGCCAGCAGTTACGAGGGGGCCAGAGAGCAGTACTTC.

This clonotype was seen ten or more times. The chain employs TRBV27 and TRBJ1-5, with TRBD1 matching 7 bases. The CDR3 is 16 amino acids. With 6 bases clipped from V and 2 bases from J, the junction kept 10 bases outside the gene matches. CDR1 and CDR2 (germline): MNHEY, SMNVEV (reference sequence). In DNA, the CDR3 is TGTGCCAGCAGCCGGGGGAAGGGGGCAGGCAATCAGCCCCAGCATTTT. Its translation is CASSRGKGAGNQPQHF.

This clonotype was recorded at least ten times. The rearrangement links TRBV7-2 to TRBJ2-7, with TRBD2 matching over 7 bases. Trimming cost V 4 bases and J 3 bases; bases outside gene matches: 3. This CDR3 contains 13 residues. Germline V gives CDR1 SGHTA, CDR2 FQGNSA. CDR3 residues: CASSSAGDYEQYF. CDR3 DNA: TGTGCCAGCAGCTCGGCGGGAGACTACGAGCAGTACTTC.

The sample holds many counts of this clonotype. The chain carries TRBV7-2 and TRBJ2-7, with 9 nucleotides matching TRBD2. This CDR3 region has 15 residues. Looked up from germline, CDR1 is SGHTA and CDR2 is FQGNSA. V dropped 1 base and J dropped 6; count of bases not matched to a gene: 7. The DNA of the CDR3 is TGTGCCAGCAGCTTAGGAATAGCGGGAGCCGGCGAGCAGTACTTC. Protein: CASSLGIAGAGEQYF.

This clonotype has ten or more counts. The chain combines TRBV24-1 with TRBJ2-7; tentatively, D is TRBD2 (6 bases). Germline assignment: CDR1 KGHDR and CDR2 SFDVKD. Trimming cost V 7 bases and J 0 bases, with 12 bases left between them. The CDR3 totals 14 residues. For the CDR3, the DNA is TGTGCCACCAGCCGGGGGAGGAGCTCCTACGAGCAGTACTTC. It translates to CATSRGRSSYEQYF.

This clonotype was detected only a few times. The CDR3 loop reads CASGRAGTGTDTQYF. The DNA for the CDR3 is TGTGCCAGCGGGCGAGCCGGGACAGGCACAGATACGCAGTATTTT. The gene calls are TRBV28 and TRBJ2-3; 7 positions match TRBD1. CDR3 length equals 15 residues. Trimming took 8 bases from V and 1 from J; bases not matched to a gene: 9. CDR1 is MDHEN, CDR2 SYDVKM, per germline.

The rearrangement uses TRBV12-3 or TRBV12-4 and TRBJ1-5; no reliable D call. CDR3 length: 15 amino acids. V was clipped by 0 bases and J by 2 bases, with 8 bases between them. The CDR3 sequence: CASSLALGGNQPQHF. The CDR3 coding sequence is TGTGCCAGCAGTTTAGCGTTGGGTGGCAATCAGCCCCAGCATTTT.

The chain links TRBV14 to TRBJ2-3, with 9 positions matching TRBD2. J gave up 0 bases and V 4 bases, and 5 bases lay outside the gene matches. The CDR3 is 16 residues long. Germline loops: CDR1 SGHDN, CDR2 FVKESK. The CDR3 spells CASSPWLAGSTDTQYF. In DNA form, the CDR3 reads TGTGCCAGCAGCCCCTGGCTAGCGGGGAGCACAGATACGCAGTATTTT.

The chain has TRBV11-2 and TRBJ2-1, with 7 bases aligning to TRBD1. The CDR3 has 14 amino acids. Germline V gene data show CDR1 as SGHAT and CDR2 as FQNNGV. Trimming removed 6 bases from V and 1 base from J; junction bases left unmatched: 3. Here the CDR3 DNA reads TGTGCCAGCAGGGGGGACAGTTCCTACAATGAGCAGTTCTTC. Translated: CASRGDSSYNEQFF.

The chain recombines TRBV27 with TRBJ1-2; 10 nucleotides match TRBD1. The CDR3 is made up of 13 amino acids. V lost 5 bases, J lost 8 bases, and 5 bases stayed unmatched. The germline V gene encodes CDR1 MNHEY and CDR2 SMNVEV (reference sequence). The CDR3 DNA sequence: TGTGCCAGCAGTAGACAGGGGGCGGGGGGCTACACCTTC. Amino acids: CASSRQGAGGYTF.

This clonotype was counted between two and nine times. V usage is TRBV29-1 and J usage is TRBJ2-5, with TRBD1 matching over 7 bases. The CDR3 consists of 12 residues. Trimming removed 8 bases from V and 5 bases from J; junction bases left unmatched: 8. Looked up from germline, CDR1 is SQVTM and CDR2 is ANQGSEA. CDR3 DNA: TGCAGCCACACAGGGGCCCGGGAGACCCAGTACTTC. It is translated as CSHTGARETQYF. Full variable domain (rest looked up from reference TRBV29-1 and TRBJ2-5): SAVISQKPSRDICQRGTSLTIQCQVDSQVTMMFWYRQQPGQSLTLIATANQGSEATYESGFVIDKFPISRPNLTFSTLTVSNMSPEDSSIYLCSHTGARETQYFGPGTRLLVL.

This clonotype was counted only a few times. The genes are TRBV6-1 and TRBJ2-3; the match to TRBD2 covers 9 bases. Germline CDR1 MNHNS, CDR2 SASEGT. J gave up 6 bases and V 3 bases, and 7 bases lay outside the gene matches. CDR3 length equals 15 residues. The CDR3 here is CASSEIAGAEDTQYF. The CDR3 coding sequence is TGTGCCAGCAGTGAGATAGCGGGAGCTGAGGATACGCAGTATTTT.

This clonotype was seen a handful of times. The V gene is TRBV7-9, the J gene TRBJ2-5, with 10 bases lining up with TRBD1. Looked up from germline, CDR1 is SEHNR and CDR2 is FQNEAQ (reference sequence). The CDR3 runs 16 residues. After removal of 5 bases from V and 2 bases from J, the junction contained 8 bases not matched to a gene. CDR3 bases: TGTGCCAGCAGCGGATGGGGACAGGGGCGACAAGAGACCCAGTACTTC. This encodes CASSGWGQGRQETQYF.